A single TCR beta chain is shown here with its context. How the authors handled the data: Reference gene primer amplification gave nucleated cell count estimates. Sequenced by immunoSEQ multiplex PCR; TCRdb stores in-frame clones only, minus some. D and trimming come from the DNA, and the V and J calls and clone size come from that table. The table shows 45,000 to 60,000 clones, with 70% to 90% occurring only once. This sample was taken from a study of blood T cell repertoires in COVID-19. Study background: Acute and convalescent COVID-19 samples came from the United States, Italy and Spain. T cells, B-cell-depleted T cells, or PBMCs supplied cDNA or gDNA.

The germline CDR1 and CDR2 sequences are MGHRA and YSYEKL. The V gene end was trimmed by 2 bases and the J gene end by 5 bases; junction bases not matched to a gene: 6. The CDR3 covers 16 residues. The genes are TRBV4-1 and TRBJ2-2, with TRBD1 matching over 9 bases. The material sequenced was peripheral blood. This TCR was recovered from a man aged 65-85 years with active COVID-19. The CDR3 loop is CASSQQPGQGTGELFF. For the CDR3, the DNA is TGCGCCAGCAGCCAACAACCGGGACAGGGAACCGGGGAGCTGTTTTTT.